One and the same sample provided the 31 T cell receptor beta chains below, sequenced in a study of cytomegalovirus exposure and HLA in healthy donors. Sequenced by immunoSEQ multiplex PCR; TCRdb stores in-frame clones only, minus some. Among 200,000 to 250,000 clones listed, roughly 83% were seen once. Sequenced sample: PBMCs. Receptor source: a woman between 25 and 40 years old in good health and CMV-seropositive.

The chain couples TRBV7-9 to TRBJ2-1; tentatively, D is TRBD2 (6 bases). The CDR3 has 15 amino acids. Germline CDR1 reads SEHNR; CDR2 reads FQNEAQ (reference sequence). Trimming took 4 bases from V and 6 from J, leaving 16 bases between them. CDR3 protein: CASSSMFRGSNEQFF. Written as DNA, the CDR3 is TGTGCCAGCAGCTCTATGTTTCGGGGGTCCAATGAGCAGTTCTTC.

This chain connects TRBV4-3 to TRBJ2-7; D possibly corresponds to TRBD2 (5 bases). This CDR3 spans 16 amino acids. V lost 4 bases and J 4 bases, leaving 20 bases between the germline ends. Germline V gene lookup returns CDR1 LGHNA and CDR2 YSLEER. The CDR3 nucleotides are TGCGCCAGCAGCCCGGACTCCTCATTGAACGGGTACGAGCAGTACTTC. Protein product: CASSPDSSLNGYEQYF.

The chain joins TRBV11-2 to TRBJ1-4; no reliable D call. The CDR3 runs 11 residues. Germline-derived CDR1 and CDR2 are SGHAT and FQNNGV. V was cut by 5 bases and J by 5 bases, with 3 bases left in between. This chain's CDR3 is CASSQNEKLFF. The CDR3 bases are TGTGCCAGCAGCCAAAATGAAAAACTGTTTTTT.

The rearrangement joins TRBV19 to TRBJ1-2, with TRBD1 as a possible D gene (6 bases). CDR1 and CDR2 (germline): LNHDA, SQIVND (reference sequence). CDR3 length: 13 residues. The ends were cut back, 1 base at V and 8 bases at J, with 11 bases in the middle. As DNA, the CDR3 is TGTGCCAGTAGTATAGGTAGGGGGGACGGCTACACCTTC. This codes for CASSIGRGDGYTF.

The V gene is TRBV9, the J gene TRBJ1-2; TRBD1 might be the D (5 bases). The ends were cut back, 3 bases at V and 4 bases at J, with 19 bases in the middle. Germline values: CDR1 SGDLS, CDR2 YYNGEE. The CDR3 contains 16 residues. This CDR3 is CASSAPRAGWIYGYTF. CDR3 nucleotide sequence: TGTGCCAGCAGCGCCCCCAGGGCAGGGTGGATCTATGGCTACACCTTC.

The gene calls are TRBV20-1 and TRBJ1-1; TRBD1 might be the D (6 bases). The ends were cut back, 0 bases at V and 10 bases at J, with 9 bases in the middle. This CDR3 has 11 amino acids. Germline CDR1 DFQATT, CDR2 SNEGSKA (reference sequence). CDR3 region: CSARDEGGAFF. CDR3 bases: TGCAGTGCTAGAGATGAAGGGGGAGCTTTCTTT.

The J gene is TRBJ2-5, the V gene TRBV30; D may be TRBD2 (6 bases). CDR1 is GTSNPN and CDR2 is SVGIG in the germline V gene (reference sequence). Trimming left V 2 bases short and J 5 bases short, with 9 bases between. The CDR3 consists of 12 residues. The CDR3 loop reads CAWSRAGETQYF. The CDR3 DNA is TGTGCCTGGAGTCGTGCGGGGGAGACCCAGTACTTC.

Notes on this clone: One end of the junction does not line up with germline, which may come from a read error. CDR3 region: CASTGSLYYGYTF. CDR3 nucleotide sequence: TGTGCCAGCACCGGAAGTCTATACTACGGCTACACCTTC. The genes are TRBV6-5 and TRBJ1-2; no definite D call. Germline CDR1 and CDR2: MNHEY and SVGAGI. The CDR3 spans 13 residues.

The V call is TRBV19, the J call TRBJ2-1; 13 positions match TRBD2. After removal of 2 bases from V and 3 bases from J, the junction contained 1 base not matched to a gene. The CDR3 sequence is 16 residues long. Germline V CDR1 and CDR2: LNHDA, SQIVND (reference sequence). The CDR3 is CASSITSGRDYNEQFF. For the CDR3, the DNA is TGTGCCAGTAGTATAACTAGCGGGAGGGACTACAATGAGCAGTTCTTC.

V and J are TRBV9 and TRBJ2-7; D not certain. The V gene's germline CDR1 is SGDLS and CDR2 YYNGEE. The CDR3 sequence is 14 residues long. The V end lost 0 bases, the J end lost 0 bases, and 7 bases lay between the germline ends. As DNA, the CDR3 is TGTGCCAGCAGCGTAGTGCCTAGCTCCTACGAGCAGTACTTC. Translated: CASSVVPSSYEQYF.

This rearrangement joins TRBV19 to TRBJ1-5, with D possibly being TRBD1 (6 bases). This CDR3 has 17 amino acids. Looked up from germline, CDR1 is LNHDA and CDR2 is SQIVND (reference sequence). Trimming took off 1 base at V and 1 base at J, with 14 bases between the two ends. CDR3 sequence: CASSIAPRTASNQPQHF. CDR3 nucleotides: TGTGCCAGTAGTATAGCCCCTAGGACAGCGAGCAATCAGCCCCAGCATTTT. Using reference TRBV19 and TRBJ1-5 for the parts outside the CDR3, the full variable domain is DGGITQSPKYLFRKEGQNVTLSCEQNLNHDAMYWYRQDPGQGLRLIYYSQIVNDFQKGDIAEGYSVSREKKESFPLTVTSAQKNPTAFYLCASSIAPRTASNQPQHFGDGTRLSIL.

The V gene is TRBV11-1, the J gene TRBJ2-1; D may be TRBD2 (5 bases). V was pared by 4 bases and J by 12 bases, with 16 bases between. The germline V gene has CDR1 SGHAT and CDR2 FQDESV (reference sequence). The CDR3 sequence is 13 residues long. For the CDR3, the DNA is TGTGCCAGCAGCTCCGTACTAGACTCAGGGCAGTTCTTC. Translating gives CASSSVLDSGQFF. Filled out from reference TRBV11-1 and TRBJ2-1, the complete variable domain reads EAEVAQSPRYKITEKSQAVAFWCDPISGHATLYWYRQILGQGPELLVQFQDESVVDDSQLPKDRFSAERLKGVDSTLKIQPAELGDSAMYLCASSSVLDSGQFFGPGTRLTVL.

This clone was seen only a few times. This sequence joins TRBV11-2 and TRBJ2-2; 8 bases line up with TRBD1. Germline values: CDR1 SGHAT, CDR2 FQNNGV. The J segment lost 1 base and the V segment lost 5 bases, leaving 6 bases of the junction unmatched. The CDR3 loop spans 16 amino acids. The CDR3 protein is CASSLFGQGNTGELFF. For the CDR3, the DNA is TGTGCCAGCAGCCTGTTCGGACAGGGGAACACCGGGGAGCTGTTTTTT.

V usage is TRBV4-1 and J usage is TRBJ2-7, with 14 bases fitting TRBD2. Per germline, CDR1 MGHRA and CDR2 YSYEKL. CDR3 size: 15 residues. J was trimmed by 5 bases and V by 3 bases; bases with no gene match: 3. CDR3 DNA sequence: TGCGCCAGCAGCCAGGGGACTAGCGGGAGAAACGAGCAGTACTTC. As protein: CASSQGTSGRNEQYF.

DNA of the CDR3: TGTGCCTGGAGGGGCGGGCTATCCCAGCCCCAGCATTTT. This translates into CAWRGGLSQPQHF. V and J are TRBV30 and TRBJ1-5; D not resolved. The CDR3 runs to 13 residues. From germline, CDR1 is GTSNPN and CDR2 SVGIG (reference sequence). V dropped 3 bases and J dropped 7 bases, with 13 bases sitting between them. The complete variable domain, with remaining parts taken from reference TRBV30 and TRBJ1-5, reads SQTIHQWPATLVQPVGSPLSLECTVEGTSNPNLYWYRQAAGRGLQLLFYSVGIGQISSEVPQNLSASRPQDRQFILSSKKLLLSDSGFYLCAWRGGLSQPQHFGDGTRLSIL.

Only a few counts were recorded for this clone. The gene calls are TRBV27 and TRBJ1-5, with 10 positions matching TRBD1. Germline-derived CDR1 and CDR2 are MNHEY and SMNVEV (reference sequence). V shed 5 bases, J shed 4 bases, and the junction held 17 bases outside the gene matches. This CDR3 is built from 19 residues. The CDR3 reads CASSKNLGRGTGVNQPQHF. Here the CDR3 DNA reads TGTGCCAGCAGTAAAAATTTGGGCCGCGGGACAGGGGTTAATCAGCCCCAGCATTTT.

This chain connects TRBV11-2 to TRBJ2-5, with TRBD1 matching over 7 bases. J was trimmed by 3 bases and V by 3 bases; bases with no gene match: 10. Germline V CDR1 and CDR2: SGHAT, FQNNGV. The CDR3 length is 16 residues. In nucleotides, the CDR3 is TGTGCCAGCAGCTTTCGGGACAGTCTGCGTGAAGAGACCCAGTACTTC. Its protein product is CASSFRDSLREETQYF.

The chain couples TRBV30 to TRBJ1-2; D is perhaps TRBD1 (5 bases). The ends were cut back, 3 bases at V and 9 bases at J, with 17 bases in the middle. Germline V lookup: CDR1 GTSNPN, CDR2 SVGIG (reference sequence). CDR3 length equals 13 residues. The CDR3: CAWSGDSGLSYTF. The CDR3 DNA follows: TGTGCCTGGAGCGGCGACTCAGGGCTCAGCTACACCTTC.

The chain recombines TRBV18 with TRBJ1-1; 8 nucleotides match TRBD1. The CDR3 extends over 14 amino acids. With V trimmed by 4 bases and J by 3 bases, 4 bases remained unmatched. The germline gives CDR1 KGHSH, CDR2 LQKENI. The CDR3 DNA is TGTGCCAGCTCACTCGACAGGGGCCACACTGAAGCTTTCTTT. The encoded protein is CASSLDRGHTEAFF.

The CDR3 DNA is TGTGCCAGCAGCCAGACTAGCGGGACCCACAATGAGCAGTTCTTC. It codes for CASSQTSGTHNEQFF. This chain joins TRBV27 and TRBJ2-1, with TRBD2 matching over 11 bases. The CDR3 spans 15 residues. Germline V gene data show CDR1 as MNHEY and CDR2 as SMNVEV (reference sequence). Unmatched junction bases numbered 6, after V lost 6 bases and J lost 5 bases.

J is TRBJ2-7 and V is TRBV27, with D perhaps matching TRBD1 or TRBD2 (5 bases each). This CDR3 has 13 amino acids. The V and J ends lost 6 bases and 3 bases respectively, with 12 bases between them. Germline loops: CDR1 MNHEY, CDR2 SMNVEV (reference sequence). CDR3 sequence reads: CASRPGPNYEQYF. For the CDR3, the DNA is TGTGCCAGCAGACCGGGACCGAACTACGAGCAGTACTTC.

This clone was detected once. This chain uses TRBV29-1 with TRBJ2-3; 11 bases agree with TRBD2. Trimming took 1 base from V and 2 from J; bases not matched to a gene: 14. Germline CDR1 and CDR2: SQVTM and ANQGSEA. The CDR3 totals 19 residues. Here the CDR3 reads CSVEGVGTSGSQYTDTQYF. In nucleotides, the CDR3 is TGCAGCGTTGAAGGGGTAGGGACTAGCGGCAGCCAATACACAGATACGCAGTATTTT.

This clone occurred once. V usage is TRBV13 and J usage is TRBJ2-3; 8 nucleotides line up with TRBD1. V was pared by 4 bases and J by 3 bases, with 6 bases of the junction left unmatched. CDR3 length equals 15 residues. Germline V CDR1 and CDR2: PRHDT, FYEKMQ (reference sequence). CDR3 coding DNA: TGTGCCAGCAGCTGGCAGGGGGCCCGAACAGATACGCAGTATTTT. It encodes CASSWQGARTDTQYF.

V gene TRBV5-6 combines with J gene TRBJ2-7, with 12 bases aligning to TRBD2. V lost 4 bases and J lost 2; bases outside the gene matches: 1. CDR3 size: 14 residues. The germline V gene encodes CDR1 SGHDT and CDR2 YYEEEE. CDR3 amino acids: CASSLAGGPYEQYF. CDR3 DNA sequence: TGTGCCAGCAGCCTAGCGGGAGGGCCCTACGAGCAGTACTTC.

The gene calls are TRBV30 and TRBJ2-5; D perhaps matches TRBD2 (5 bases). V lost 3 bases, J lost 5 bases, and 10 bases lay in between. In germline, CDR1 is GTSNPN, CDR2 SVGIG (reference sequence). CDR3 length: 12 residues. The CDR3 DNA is TGTGCCTGGAGAGGCGCGGGTGAGACCCAGTACTTC. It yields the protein CAWRGAGETQYF.

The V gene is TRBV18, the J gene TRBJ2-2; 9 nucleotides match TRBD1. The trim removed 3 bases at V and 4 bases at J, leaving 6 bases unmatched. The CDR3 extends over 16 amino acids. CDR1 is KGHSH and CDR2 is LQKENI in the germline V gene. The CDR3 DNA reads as TGTGCCAGCTCACCTGCGGGACAGGGCTTCACCGGGGAGCTGTTTTTT. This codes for CASSPAGQGFTGELFF.

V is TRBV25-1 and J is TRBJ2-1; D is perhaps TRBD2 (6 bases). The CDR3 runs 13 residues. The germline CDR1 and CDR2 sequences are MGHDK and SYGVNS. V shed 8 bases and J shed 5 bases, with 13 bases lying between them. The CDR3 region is CASLLTSNNEQFF. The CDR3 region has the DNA TGTGCCAGCCTGCTAACTAGCAACAATGAGCAGTTCTTC.

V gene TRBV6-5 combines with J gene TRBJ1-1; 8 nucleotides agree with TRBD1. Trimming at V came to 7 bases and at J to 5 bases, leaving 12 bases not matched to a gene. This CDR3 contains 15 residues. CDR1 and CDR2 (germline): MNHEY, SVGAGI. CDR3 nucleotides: TGTGCCAGCAATCTAGCGACAGGGGCCGGGACTGAAGCTTTCTTT. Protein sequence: CASNLATGAGTEAFF.

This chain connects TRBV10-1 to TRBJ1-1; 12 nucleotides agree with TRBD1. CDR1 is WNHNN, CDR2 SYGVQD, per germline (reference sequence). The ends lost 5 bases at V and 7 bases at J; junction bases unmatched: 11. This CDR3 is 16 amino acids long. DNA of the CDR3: TGCGCCAGCAGTCGGGACAGGGGGCGGTCTCAGCTTGAAGCTTTCTTT. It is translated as CASSRDRGRSQLEAFF.

Here the CDR3 reads CASSFSPGGQGSGYTF. CDR3 sequence (DNA): TGTGCCAGCAGCTTCTCACCCGGTGGACAGGGGAGTGGCTACACCTTC. The chain couples TRBV7-2 to TRBJ1-2; 9 bases map to TRBD1. The CDR3 runs 16 residues. CDR1 is SGHTA and CDR2 is FQGNSA in the germline V gene. After removal of 3 bases from V and 7 bases from J, the junction contained 12 bases not matched to a gene. The complete variable domain, with remaining parts taken from reference TRBV7-2 and TRBJ1-2, reads GAGVSQSPSNKVTEKGKDVELRCDPISGHTALYWYRQSLGQGLEFLIYFQGNSAPDKSGLPSDRFSAERTGGSVSTLTIQRTQQEDSAVYLCASSFSPGGQGSGYTFGSGTRLTVV.

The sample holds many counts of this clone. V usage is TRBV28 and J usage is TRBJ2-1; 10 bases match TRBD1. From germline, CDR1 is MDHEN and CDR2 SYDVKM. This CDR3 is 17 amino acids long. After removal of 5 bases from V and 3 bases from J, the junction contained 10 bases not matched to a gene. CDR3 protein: CASSPRPGQGNYNEQFF. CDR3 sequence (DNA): TGTGCCAGCAGTCCGCGCCCGGGACAGGGGAACTACAATGAGCAGTTCTTC.